Listed below are T cell receptor beta chains from one sample, sequenced in a study of CXCR3-negative and CXCR3-positive naive CD8 T cells. TCRdb re-called the 5' RACE reads and catalogs CDR3 proteins one per entry, DNA excluded. The listing records 37,000 or so distinct CDR3 sequences. Sequencing was done on a sample of memory CD8+ T cells from blood. The source is a human donor in good health. Some clones in this sample may be carry-over from other donors' samples. Each CDR3 is given with its conserved first and last residue. Each record gives: V gene, J gene, clone size, CDR3 protein. Rows give clone size only sometimes, using once, few, many, or a class for an expanded clone.

TRBV28	TRBJ2-7	.	CASRDSYEQYF
TRBV29-1	TRBJ2-3	.	CSVEDPNLGTVTSTDTQYF
TRBV4-1	TRBJ2-1	.	CASSHSPGLPYNEQFF
TRBV7-2	TRBJ2-3	.	CASSLSPGRGGDTQYF
TRBV12-3/TRBV12-4	TRBJ1-3	.	CASSFPGEPGNTIYF
TRBV28	TRBJ2-7	.	CASKGREGGNYYEQYF
TRBV20-1	TRBJ2-7	.	CSATLTGTGTSYEQYF
TRBV25-1	TRBJ2-3	.	CASYTTGTDHTDTQYF
TRBV7-2	TRBJ2-7	.	CASSYPDRGLYEQYF
TRBV10-3	TRBJ1-2	.	CAISESWEATYGYTF
TRBV12-3/TRBV12-4	TRBJ2-5	.	CASSSGGIQETQYF
TRBV29-1	TRBJ2-7	.	CSVRLAGAYEQYF
TRBV20-1	TRBJ2-1	.	CSAPIAGGYNEQFF
TRBV19	TRBJ1-2	.	CASSIAPTGPEGYTF
TRBV29-1	TRBJ1-5	.	CSVTHDNSNQPQHF
TRBV29-1	TRBJ2-7	.	CSVQDRGSNEQYF
TRBV6-2/TRBV6-3	TRBJ1-5	.	CASSWARDSLMNYNQPQHF
TRBV28	TRBJ2-5	.	CASSLLSGVQETQYF
TRBV29-1	TRBJ2-7	.	CSVEGVKGNSYEQYF
TRBV4-1	TRBJ2-7	.	CASAYFEGGPYEQYF
TRBV29-1	TRBJ2-1	.	CSVDGATSGGSNEQFF
TRBV28	TRBJ2-7	medium-sized	CASSFGDIVTNEQYF
TRBV20-1	TRBJ1-1	.	CSARTLLEAFF
TRBV29-1	TRBJ1-1	.	CSVVRDTEAFF
TRBV5-1	TRBJ2-1	.	CASTPHPGLGGDNEQFF
TRBV29-1	TRBJ1-2	.	CSVAAGNNYGYTF
TRBV11-1	TRBJ1-1	.	CASSHAQGAQVEAFF
TRBV20-1	TRBJ2-7	.	CSARDSLRSLAGWYEQYF
TRBV15	TRBJ1-5	.	CATSRGTVWQPQHF
TRBV6-6	TRBJ2-3	.	CASNQPGVGGTDTQYF
TRBV12-3/TRBV12-4	TRBJ2-5	.	CASSLGGREETQYF